A selection of T cell receptor beta chains follows, all from one sample in a study of blood T cell repertoires in COVID-19. The protocol was immunoSEQ multiplex PCR, while the TCRdb copy is restricted to in-frame clones and leaves out a portion. The table includes fewer than 250,000 clones, 84% detected once. Sequencing was done on a sample of PBMCs or T cells enriched from blood (not recorded which). Receptor source: a man in his 60s who had recovered from COVID-19. Both conserved end residues are part of each CDR3. Each record gives: J gene, D gene, V gene, clone size, CDR3 DNA, CDR3 protein. A D gene is named only where the DNA matches it firmly. The size field is filled for only some rows; it gives once, few, many or a size class.

TRBJ2-5 | NA | TRBV7-2 | NA | TGTGCCAGCAGCTTTCAGGGTGAGGTGGAGACCCAGTACTTC | CASSFQGEVETQYF
TRBJ2-2 | TRBD1 | TRBV5-1 | few | TGCGCCAGCAGCCCGGGACAGGGTGACACCGGGGAGCTGTTTTTT | CASSPGQGDTGELFF
TRBJ1-2 | NA | TRBV4-3 | NA | TGCGCCAGCAGCCAAGATCTCGGTGGTGGCTACACCTTC | CASSQDLGGGYTF
TRBJ1-2 | NA | TRBV19 | NA | TGTGCCAGTAGTATAGATTTTGCCAGTGCTGCCTATGGCTACACCTTC | CASSIDFASAAYGYTF
TRBJ2-7 | TRBD1 | TRBV6-2/TRBV6-3 | NA | TGTGCCAGCAGTTACTCGCGGACAGGGGCCAACGAGCAGTACTTC | CASSYSRTGANEQYF
TRBJ1-5 | TRBD1 | TRBV5-6 | NA | TGTGCCAGCAGAAAAAAGGACAGGGCTGGACAGCCCCAGCATTTT | CASRKKDRAGQPQHF
TRBJ2-3 | TRBD2 | TRBV4-3 | NA | TGCGCCAGCAGCCAAGATCCAGCGGGGGGATATAGCACAGATACGCAGTATTTT | CASSQDPAGGYSTDTQYF
TRBJ2-3 | TRBD1 | TRBV25-1 | few | TGTGCCAGCAGTGATAGGGGGACAGGGGTTCAGGCGCAGTATTTT | CASSDRGTGVQAQYF
TRBJ2-2 | NA | TRBV12-3/TRBV12-4 | NA | TGTGCCAGCAGTTTATCGGAGGCCGGGGAGCTGTTTTTT | CASSLSEAGELFF
TRBJ1-4 | TRBD1 | TRBV19 | NA | TGTGCCAGTAGCTGGGGGACAGGAGTGAATGAAAAACTGTTTTTT | CASSWGTGVNEKLFF
TRBJ1-1 | TRBD1 | TRBV19 | NA | TGTGCCAGTAGGTTAGTGACAGGGGGGGATACTGAAGCTTTCTTT | CASRLVTGGDTEAFF
TRBJ2-1 | TRBD2 | TRBV2 | NA | TGTGCCAGCAGTGATGATGGCGGGGGGGATGAGCAGTTCTTC | CASSDDGGGDEQFF
TRBJ1-2 | NA | TRBV27 | NA | TGTGCCAGCAGTTTAGCAGGGCCGAACTATGGCTACACCTTC | CASSLAGPNYGYTF
TRBJ2-5 | TRBD1 | TRBV14 | NA | TGTGCCAGCAGCCTCGGACAGGTCCAAGAGACCCAGTACTTC | CASSLGQVQETQYF
TRBJ2-1 | TRBD1 | TRBV6-4 | NA | TGTGCCAGCAGCGGTGGAGCCGGACAGGGCAATGAGCAGTTCTTC | CASSGGAGQGNEQFF
TRBJ2-3 | TRBD2 | TRBV11-3 | NA | TGTGCCAGCAGCTTAGGGTTGGCAGCGGGGATCACAGATACGCAGTATTTT | CASSLGLAAGITDTQYF
TRBJ1-1 | TRBD1 | TRBV18 | NA | TGTGCCAGCTCACCGCAACGGGACAGGGCTGAAGCTTTCTTT | CASSPQRDRAEAFF
TRBJ1-1 | NA | TRBV2 | NA | TGTGCCAGCATGAGGACAATGAACACTGAAGCTTTCTTT | CASMRTMNTEAFF
TRBJ1-1 | TRBD1 | TRBV10-1 | NA | TGCGCCAGCAGTGAGTCGAACAGGGGTGTGAACACTGAAGCTTTCTTT | CASSESNRGVNTEAFF
TRBJ1-2 | NA | TRBV5-4 | NA | TGTGCCAGCAGCTTGTCAGGGGACTATGGCTACACCTTC | CASSLSGDYGYTF
TRBJ2-2 | NA | TRBV13 | NA | TGTGCCAGCAGCTTAGGGGGCGCGAACACCGGGGAGCTGTTTTTT | CASSLGGANTGELFF
TRBJ1-5 | NA | TRBV15 | NA | TGTGCCACCAGCAGAGAACAGCTAAATCAGCCCCAGCATTTT | CATSREQLNQPQHF
TRBJ2-6 | NA | TRBV5-5 | NA | TGTGCCAGCAGCCACCAGGGGAACACTGGGGCCAACGTCCTGACTTTC | CASSHQGNTGANVLTF
TRBJ2-7 | TRBD2 | TRBV18 | NA | TGTGCCAGCTCACCAATGATAGCGGGACCCCTCGAGCAGTACTTC | CASSPMIAGPLEQYF
TRBJ1-2 | NA | TRBV12-3/TRBV12-4 | NA | TGTGCCAGCAGTTTCGAGGGTTGGGGCTACACCTTC | CASSFEGWGYTF
TRBJ1-6 | NA | TRBV27 | NA | TGTGCCAGCACCTCCAGGGAGGGAGTGACACCCCTCCACTTT | CASTSREGVTPLHF
TRBJ2-5 | NA | TRBV7-2 | NA | TGTGCCAGCAGTTCGGGGGTTTATAGAGAGACCCAGTACTTC | CASSSGVYRETQYF
TRBJ2-1 | NA | TRBV19 | NA | TGTGCCAGTACACTGTCCCTAATAGCGAGCTCCTACAATGAGCAGTTCTTC | CASTLSLIASSYNEQFF
TRBJ1-1 | NA | TRBV18 | NA | TGTGCCAGCTCATCCCTTGAGTCAAACACTGAAGCTTTCTTT | CASSSLESNTEAFF
TRBJ1-5 | NA | TRBV5-1 | NA | TGCGCCAGCAGCTTGGGGTCGGGAGAGATGCCCCAGCATTTT | CASSLGSGEMPQHF
TRBJ2-5 | TRBD1 | TRBV30 | NA | TGTGCCTGGAGCCGGGGCGGACAGGGGATGGAGACCCAGTACTTC | CAWSRGGQGMETQYF
TRBJ1-4 | NA | TRBV10-2 | NA | TGCGCCAGCAGTGAACTTGTACAGGCTGAAAAACTGTTTTTT | CASSELVQAEKLFF
TRBJ2-2 | NA | TRBV19 | NA | TGTGCCAGTAAGGAACAGGCGAACACCGGGGAGCTGTTTTTT | CASKEQANTGELFF
TRBJ2-7 | NA | TRBV5-1 | NA | TGCGCCAGCAGCTTGGCCAGGTCGACCTCCTACGAGCAGTACTTC | CASSLARSTSYEQYF
TRBJ2-5 | TRBD2 | TRBV18 | NA | TGTGCCAGCTCATACCAGCGGGGTCAAGAGACCCAGTACTTC | CASSYQRGQETQYF
TRBJ1-1 | TRBD1 | TRBV9 | once | TGTGCCAGCAGCGTAGGGGACAGGGGGGTAGCTGAAGCTTTCTTT | CASSVGDRGVAEAFF
TRBJ1-6 | TRBD1 | TRBV27 | NA | TGTGCCAGCAGTTTATCTCCAAGGACAGGGCGTAATTCACCCCTCCACTTT | CASSLSPRTGRNSPLHF
TRBJ1-6 | TRBD1 | TRBV18 | NA | TGTGCCAGCTCACTTAATACGCAGGGGGCGATTAATTCACCCCTCCACTTT | CASSLNTQGAINSPLHF
TRBJ1-5 | NA | TRBV21-1 | NA | TGTGCCAGCAGCAAATTGGGGAGTAATCAGCCCCAGCATTTT | CASSKLGSNQPQHF
TRBJ1-6 | NA | TRBV5-1 | once | TGCGCCAGCAGCTTTGCAGAGGATTCACCCCTCCACTTT | CASSFAEDSPLHF
TRBJ1-6 | NA | TRBV10-3 | NA | TGTGCCATCAGTGAGCCGGGACTCAATAATTCACCCCTCCACTTT | CAISEPGLNNSPLHF
TRBJ1-6 | NA | TRBV7-9 | NA | TGTGCCAGCAGCTTTACGGGGATCTATAATTCACCCCTCCACTTT | CASSFTGIYNSPLHF